The rows below give T cell receptor beta chains drawn from one sample of a study of blood T cell repertoires in COVID-19. The table came from immunoSEQ multiplex PCR; TCRdb's copy has only in-frame clones and leaves some out. The data show about 320,000 clones, around nine tenths seen once. Sequenced material: PBMCs or T cells enriched from blood (not recorded which). The receptors were sampled from a woman aged 25 to 39 who had been exposed to COVID-19. Both conserved end residues are part of each CDR3. Each record gives: D gene, clone size, J gene, V gene, CDR3 protein, CDR3 DNA. The D gene is left open where the match is weak. Rows give clone size only sometimes, using once, few, many, or a class for an expanded clone.

-,-,TRBJ2-1,TRBV4-1,CASSQGSQYNEQFF,TGCGCCAGCAGCCAAGGATCTCAGTACAATGAGCAGTTCTTC
TRBD2,-,TRBJ2-1,TRBV6-5,CASSTSGIYNEQFF,TGTGCCAGCAGTACTAGCGGGATTTACAATGAGCAGTTCTTC
-,-,TRBJ2-2,TRBV21-1,CASSKFPPVPLNTGELFF,TGTGCCAGCAGCAAATTCCCCCCGGTCCCCTTAAACACCGGGGAGCTGTTTTTT
-,-,TRBJ1-5,TRBV7-2,CASSKRGNQPQHF,TGTGCCAGCAGCAAGAGGGGCAATCAGCCCCAGCATTTT
TRBD1,-,TRBJ1-2,TRBV13,CASSLRQGYGYTF,TGTGCCAGCAGCTTACGACAGGGGTATGGCTACACCTTC
-,-,TRBJ1-2,TRBV7-8,CASSLALTGYGYTF,TGTGCCAGCAGCTTAGCGCTTACAGGCTATGGCTACACCTTC
TRBD2,-,TRBJ2-5,TRBV3-1/TRBV3-2,CASSQVPSGVVQETQYF,TGTGCCAGCAGCCAAGTCCCCAGCGGGGTTGTCCAAGAGACCCAGTACTTC
-,-,TRBJ1-6,TRBV3-1/TRBV3-2,CASSQDPTRETYNSPLHF,TGTGCCAGCAGCCAAGACCCGACGAGGGAAACATATAATTCACCCCTCCACTTT
-,-,TRBJ1-1,TRBV7-9,CASSLGGRWAFF,TGTGCCAGCAGCTTAGGGGGGAGGTGGGCTTTCTTT
TRBD2,few,TRBJ2-1,TRBV11-1,CASSRRGGAYNEQFF,TGTGCCAGCAGCCGACGGGGGGGAGCCTACAATGAGCAGTTCTTC
-,-,TRBJ1-2,TRBV29-1,CSVEPGRGNYGYTF,TGCAGCGTTGAGCCGGGGCGGGGAAACTATGGCTACACCTTC
-,-,TRBJ1-1,TRBV7-9,CASSRGPGDNTEAFF,TGTGCCAGCAGCCGGGGCCCAGGGGATAACACTGAAGCTTTCTTT
TRBD1,-,TRBJ2-7,TRBV7-9,CASSSGQVAYEQYF,TGTGCCAGCAGCTCCGGACAGGTGGCCTACGAGCAGTACTTC
TRBD2,-,TRBJ2-3,TRBV10-3,CAISDRLAGAPTDTQYF,TGTGCCATCAGTGACCGTCTAGCGGGGGCCCCGACAGATACGCAGTATTTT
-,-,TRBJ1-2,TRBV3-1/TRBV3-2,CASSPRMAEGYYGYTF,TGTGCCAGCAGCCCTCGTATGGCGGAGGGGTACTATGGCTACACCTTC
TRBD1,-,TRBJ1-6,TRBV5-1,CASSLVGTANSPLHF,TGCGCCAGCAGCTTGGTCGGGACAGCTAATTCACCCCTCCACTTT